This T cell receptor beta chain emerged from a study of T cell changes during pregnancy in multiple sclerosis. TCRdb's table, derived via immunoSEQ multiplex PCR, lists solely in-frame clones and lacks some. Of over 80,000 clones listed, 90% to 95% are singletons. This CDR3 region has 15 residues. This specimen was peripheral blood, taken in the third trimester of pregnancy. This TCR derives from a female donor in good health, enrolled as a control in a pregnancy study. The chain combines TRBV21-1 with TRBJ2-7; the table names TRBD1, a call not compared with the DNA. TRBV21-1 is reported as a pseudogene. The CDR3 nucleotides read TGTGCCAGCAGCAAAGTGGCTTTAATCTCCTACGAGCAGTACTTC. Translated, it gives CASSKVALISYEQYF.